This TCR beta chain was retrieved from a study of T cell repertoires in cytomegalovirus infection. Study at large: Evidence of both CMV infection and a matching HLA type came from public TCR beta signatures.

TCRdb passed the reads through MiXCR, listing each CDR3 protein once. The table has about 400,000 distinct CDR3 sequences, 15% to 20% seen once. Study conclusions and caveats: Of the TCR beta families, the public ones yielded a cumulative frequency that identified carriers of CMV plus the relevant HLA. HLA-C-restricted CMV clonotypes gave the most frequent clonotype in two of eight donors.

Per germline, CDR1 SNHLY and CDR2 FYNNEI. CDR3 length equals 11 residues. Trimming shortened V by 3 bases and J by 11 bases, and 10 bases separated the two germline ends. As for this clonotype: Its target is not known.

Sequencing input: PBMCs. This chain connects TRBV2 to TRBJ1-1, with unresolved D. This TCR came from a human donor in good health (CMV status not recorded). Some clones in this sample may be carry-over from other donors' samples. The CDR3 DNA is TGTGCCAGCAGTGACCTAGTTTATGCTTTCTTT. This gives the protein CASSDLVYAFF.